The 3 T cell receptor beta chains listed next were all sequenced from one sample in a study of blood T cell repertoires in COVID-19. Produced via immunoSEQ multiplex PCR; TCRdb's table is partial and in-frame only. This table has approximately 190,000 clones, about 86% appearing once. Sequenced input: peripheral blood. Receptor source: a man aged 30 to 45 with active or convalescent COVID-19.

The chain has TRBV24-1 and TRBJ1-2; TRBD1 might be the D (6 bases). The CDR3 contains 14 residues. V was pared by 4 bases and J by 3 bases, with 11 bases between. The germline gives CDR1 KGHDR, CDR2 SFDVKD. CDR3 sequence reads: CATSDSDRYYGYTF. As DNA, the CDR3 is TGTGCCACCAGTGACTCCGACAGGTACTATGGCTACACCTTC.

Only a few counts were recorded for this clone. The rearrangement links TRBV6-9 to TRBJ2-5; 9 bases map to TRBD1. V dropped 9 bases and J dropped 3; count of bases not matched to a gene: 14. This CDR3 has 16 amino acids. The germline CDR1 and CDR2 sequences are MNHGY and SVAAGI. The chain's CDR3 is CARRSGPGQGKETQYF. The CDR3 DNA reads as TGTGCCAGGCGCAGCGGCCCGGGACAGGGAAAAGAGACCCAGTACTTC.

The V and J genes are TRBV7-3 and TRBJ2-5, with D tentatively TRBD1 (6 bases). CDR1 is SGHTA and CDR2 is FQGTGA in the germline V gene. V was shortened by 5 bases and J by 1 base, with 11 bases between the two germline ends. The CDR3 runs to 14 residues. CDR3 protein: CASSQQGGQETQYF. The CDR3 nucleotides read TGTGCCAGCAGCCAACAAGGGGGCCAAGAGACCCAGTACTTC.